Below, one T cell receptor beta chain is given with its context. Its antigen is not known. This entry is derived from a study of post-analysis software for immune sequencing data. TCR beta cDNA libraries had unique molecular identifiers. TCRdb re-analysed the PCR reads in MiXCR, keeping a single row per CDR3 protein. Here the sample spans about 760,000 distinct CDR3 sequences, about 27% being singletons. Trimming took off 4 bases at V and 5 bases at J, with 16 bases between the two ends. This CDR3 region has 15 residues. Germline V gene sequence: CDR1 SGHRS, CDR2 YFSETQ. Study-level findings and limits: Patients had higher frequencies than controls of roughly 5 TRBV segments, including TRBV5-6, TRBV5-1 and TRBV20-1. The authors found that F measure strongly co-clustered same-batch samples. Multiple sclerosis patients showed significantly lower normalized Chao1 diversity than controls did.

Sequencing was carried out using blood. This TCR came from a girl between 10 and 17 years old with multiple sclerosis. J is TRBJ1-5 and V is TRBV5-1; D is ambiguous. CDR3: CASSRNSGTDQPQHF. As DNA, the CDR3 is TGCGCCAGCAGCCGAAACTCGGGAACAGATCAGCCCCAGCATTTT. Full variable domain (remainder filled in from reference TRBV5-1 and TRBJ1-5): KAGVTQTPRYLIKTRGQQVTLSCSPISGHRSVSWYQQTPGQGLQFLFEYFSETQRNKGNFPGRFSGRQFSNSRSEMNVSTLELGDSALYLCASSRNSGTDQPQHFGDGTRLSIL.